This T cell receptor (beta chain) was recovered during a study of blood T cells in healthy people across ages. This CDR3 has 14 residues. With 3 bases clipped from V and 7 bases from J, the junction kept 3 bases outside the gene matches. CDR1 SGHTA and CDR2 FQGNSA come from the germline V gene. Primed by a sample-barcoded 5' primer and a J-beta primer mix, a second PCR proceeded for 7 to 11 cycles. TCRdb reprocessed the 5' RACE reads with MiXCR, giving one entry per CDR3 protein. The data contain about 830,000 distinct CDR3 sequences, 60% to 80% of them singletons. The specimen was blood. V is TRBV7-2 and J is TRBJ1-6; TRBD1 aligns across 7 bases. This receptor was identified in a man younger than 45 in good health. The CDR3 loop is CASSLETGNSPLHF. CDR3 DNA: TGTGCCAGCAGCTTGGAGACAGGGAATTCACCCCTCCACTTT.